This entry concerns a single TCR beta chain. Its antigen is unknown. No base quality information exists; no much larger clone differs at one position. The germline V gene yields SGHRS for CDR1 and YFSETQ for CDR2. V is clipped by 6 bases and J by 6 bases, and the sequence between their germline boundaries is 12 bases long. The CDR3 runs 13 residues from the cysteine to the phenylalanine. CDR3 DNA is the only sequence kept; it has 39 bases, read in frame from the first base. At diagnosis, peripheral blood, uninvolved tumor-adjacent lung and tumor were collected and stored as a combination of fresh-frozen and FFPE material. For TCR repertoire profiling, blood samples were analyzed as peripheral blood mononuclear cells. The immunoSEQ Assay was used to sequence TCR beta CDR3 regions from DNA. Per the original workflow: T cell density was computed as TCR beta template counts normalized to usable DNA estimated by amplifying housekeeping genes. Richness was estimated using the preseqR package, with extrapolation to 400,000 templates for PBMC samples and to 120,000 templates for tissue samples. Clonality was taken to be one minus Pielou's evenness. To identify tissue-enriched TCRs, differential abundance testing was run on productive amino-acid clonotypes with a minimum total count of 5 and an alpha of 0.1. The Jaccard Index and the Morisita Overlap Index were used to measure how much the repertoires overlapped between compartments. TCR beta CDR3s were clustered by GLIPH together with public tetramer-defined viral CDR3s, and at least three viral sequences plus V-gene enrichment were required for viral motifs. Drawn from immuneACCESS, this table holds only the in-frame rearrangements with V and J called that TCRdb kept. Clones are partly lost; checked studies trace under half to an unresolved V gene and leave the rest unexplained. V and J calls and clone size come straight from that table; D and trimming were deduced from the DNA. This sample lists approximately 26,000 clones; over 75% were detected once. The ten largest make up about 9.6% of the sample.

The data were taken from a study of T cells in localized non-small cell lung cancer (dated by TCRdb to the early 2020s). Looking at the study overall: The study examined T cell repertoires in 236 patients with early-stage NSCLC and compared tumors with uninvolved tumor-adjacent lungs. A mean age of around 66 years was recorded for the NSCLC patients, of whom under 150 were male and 90 to 110 were female. The cohort comprised 236 treatment-naïve NSCLC patients with resected, localized lung tumors.

General study outcomes and caveats: Longer overall survival was associated with higher blood T cell density, whereas shorter survival was associated with higher adjacent-lung clonality. Because multi-region sequencing of the tumors was not done, intratumor heterogeneity could not be ruled out. Uninvolved tumor-adjacent lung showed the highest T cell clonality, higher than tumor, which suggests more focused antigenic responses in the adjacent lung. Of the top 100 tumor clones, a median of about 53 were detected in paired uninvolved adjacent lung; roughly 29 were also among that lung's top 100. Because of the exploratory design, TCR variables were selected using unadjusted p-values without false-discovery rate correction.

The sample in question was peripheral blood, obtained before any cancer treatment. The clonotype comes from a man between 40 and 70 years old with stage III squamous cell lung carcinoma. The sequence is built from TRBV5-1 and TRBJ2-2, with no confident D gene call. CDR3 protein: CASTNIGAGELFF. The nucleotide sequence reads TGCGCCAGCACTAACATAGGAGCCGGGGAGCTGTTTTTT. Beyond the CDR3, the reference TRBV5-1 and TRBJ2-2 genes provide the residues; the full variable domain reads: KAGVTQTPRYLIKTRGQQVTLSCSPISGHRSVSWYQQTPGQGLQFLFEYFSETQRNKGNFPGRFSGRQFSNSRSEMNVSTLELGDSALYLCASTNIGAGELFFGEGSRLTVL.